This entry features one TCR beta chain sequence. Its cognate antigen is unknown. The PCR had 60 Vbeta and 13 Jbeta primers. Assay: immunoSEQ multiplex PCR; the TCRdb copy retains only in-frame clones and omits some. Of 150,000 to 200,000 clones in the sample, approximately 78% were seen once. These data come from a study of cytomegalovirus exposure and HLA in healthy donors. Overall study findings and caveats: Donor immune exposure was known only as CMV serostatus.

When sampled, the donors appeared nominally healthy, though they likely had unrecorded immune exposures. CDR1 SGDLS and CDR2 YYNGEE come from the germline V gene. Trimming removed 1 base from V and 3 bases from J; junction bases left unmatched: 13. The CDR3 has 19 residues. The sample comprised PBMCs. V usage is TRBV9 and J usage is TRBJ2-2; 9 bases fit TRBD2. This TCR was recovered from a woman younger than 35 in good health and CMV-seronegative. The CDR3 DNA reads as TGTGCCAGCAGCGTATCTTCCTTAGCGGGAGCGCCGGACACCGGGGAGCTGTTTTTT. Translated, it gives CASSVSSLAGAPDTGELFF.